Shown below are 26 T cell receptor beta chains from a single sample sequenced in a study of blood T cells in healthy people across ages. The authors ran a second PCR of about 6 to 11 cycles using a sample-barcoded 5' primer and a J-beta primer mix. TCRdb itself ran the 5' RACE reads through MiXCR, one entry per CDR3 protein. Of fewer than 800,000 distinct CDR3 sequences in the sample, about half were seen once. Sequencing was carried out using blood. The origin of the receptors is a woman in her fifties or sixties in good health.

The J gene is TRBJ1-2, the V gene TRBV6-5; D uncertain. V lost 5 bases, J lost 4 bases, and 14 bases lay in between. CDR1 is MNHEY, CDR2 SVGAGI, per germline. CDR3 size: 14 residues. The CDR3 loop is CASSHPAEGYGYTF. Here the CDR3 DNA reads TGTGCCAGCAGTCATCCCGCGGAGGGCTATGGCTACACCTTC.

The chain has TRBV12-3 or TRBV12-4 and TRBJ1-6; D is possibly TRBD1 (5 bases). There are 11 residues in the CDR3. Deletions cut 8 bases from V and 12 bases from J, with 11 bases between. This chain's CDR3 is CASCQGIPLHF. CDR3 DNA: TGTGCCAGCTGCCAGGGCATACCCCTCCACTTT.

This chain links TRBV20-1 with TRBJ1-2; D is ambiguous. V gave up 3 bases and J gave up 6 bases, with 5 bases separating them. The CDR3 spans 10 residues. CDR1 is DFQATT, CDR2 SNEGSKA, per germline (reference sequence). The CDR3 DNA sequence: TGCAGTGCTAGTGGGGATGGCTACACCTTC. As protein: CSASGDGYTF.

This chain joins TRBV27 and TRBJ2-1; 10 nucleotides match TRBD1. CDR3 length: 16 amino acids. V lost 6 bases and J lost 6; bases outside the gene matches: 11. Germline-derived CDR1 and CDR2 are MNHEY and SMNVEV (reference sequence). The CDR3: CASSLVGTGVVNEQFF. The DNA of the CDR3 is TGTGCCAGCAGCCTGGTCGGGACAGGGGTGGTCAATGAGCAGTTCTTC.

The V gene is TRBV5-1, the J gene TRBJ2-1, with no clear D. CDR3 length: 16 residues. The V end lost 0 bases, the J end lost 7 bases, and 17 bases lay between the germline ends. The germline V gene encodes CDR1 SGHRS and CDR2 YFSETQ. The CDR3 spells CASSLGPQDPSNEQFF. DNA of the CDR3: TGCGCCAGCAGCTTGGGCCCTCAGGATCCGAGTAATGAGCAGTTCTTC.

The rearrangement joins TRBV5-1 to TRBJ2-3, with 14 bases fitting TRBD2. Losses at the gene ends were 4 bases for V and 6 bases for J; bases not matched to a gene: 4. The CDR3 is made up of 15 amino acids. Germline V gives CDR1 SGHRS, CDR2 YFSETQ. DNA of the CDR3: TGCGCCAGCAGCGGGACTAGCGGGAGTAAGGATACGCAGTATTTT. This sequence encodes CASSGTSGSKDTQYF. Full variable domain (remainder filled in from reference TRBV5-1 and TRBJ2-3): KAGVTQTPRYLIKTRGQQVTLSCSPISGHRSVSWYQQTPGQGLQFLFEYFSETQRNKGNFPGRFSGRQFSNSRSEMNVSTLELGDSALYLCASSGTSGSKDTQYFGPGTRLTVL.

The gene calls are TRBV6-1 and TRBJ2-4; D could derive from TRBD1 or TRBD2 (5 bases each). Germline V gene data show CDR1 as MNHNS and CDR2 as SASEGT. The CDR3 loop spans 16 amino acids. Deletions cut 6 bases from V and 3 bases from J, with 18 bases between. In nucleotides, the CDR3 is TGTGCCAGCAGGTCATCCGTCGGGGCGGACAAAAACATTCAGTACTTC. Protein product: CASRSSVGADKNIQYF.

V gene TRBV15 combines with J gene TRBJ2-1; TRBD2 matches 7 bases. This CDR3 contains 14 residues. The germline CDR1 and CDR2 sequences are LNHNV and YYDKDF (reference sequence). With 0 bases clipped from V and 8 bases from J, the junction kept 4 bases outside the gene matches. CDR3 nucleotides: TGTGCCACCAGCAGAGATCGGGCGGGGGATGAGCAGTTCTTC. Protein sequence: CATSRDRAGDEQFF.

This clonotype has just a few counts. It may be a read error: a sequence one base away is much more abundant. The rearrangement joins TRBV28 to TRBJ1-2; perhaps TRBD1 as D (6 bases). From germline, CDR1 is MDHEN and CDR2 SYDVKM. The CDR3 contains 12 residues. V was cut by 3 bases and J by 6 bases, with 8 bases left in between. The CDR3: CASSLAGDGYTF. The CDR3 DNA sequence: TGTGCCAGCAGTTTGGCAGGGGATGGCTACACCTTC.

The chain employs TRBV6-1 and TRBJ2-7, with 7 bases lining up with TRBD1. Per germline, CDR1 MNHNS and CDR2 SASEGT. V trimming: 6 bases; J trimming: 0 bases; junction bases outside the gene matches: 8. CDR3 size: 15 residues. CDR3 protein: CASRGLGTVSYEQYF. The DNA for the CDR3 is TGTGCCAGCAGGGGTCTAGGGACAGTCTCCTACGAGCAGTACTTC.

In this sample, this clonotype turned up a few times. The chain carries TRBV4-3 and TRBJ2-3; 13 bases line up with TRBD2. The CDR3 is 17 residues long. J lost 4 bases, V lost 1 base, and 5 bases had no gene match. CDR1 and CDR2 (germline): LGHNA, YSLEER. The CDR3 sequence: CASSQGWTSGSADTQYF. DNA for the CDR3: TGCGCCAGCAGCCAAGGATGGACTAGCGGGAGTGCAGATACGCAGTATTTT.

J is TRBJ2-5 and V is TRBV4-3, with 13 bases identical to TRBD2. Per the germline V gene, CDR1 is LGHNA and CDR2 is YSLEER. J lost 11 bases, V lost 1 base, and 7 bases had no gene match. The CDR3 is made up of 15 amino acids. CDR3 DNA sequence: TGCGCCAGCAGCCAAGGCTGGACTAGCGGGAGTTCGCAGTACTTC. Encoded protein: CASSQGWTSGSSQYF.

The genes are TRBV20-1 and TRBJ2-7; 13 bases map to TRBD2. J was trimmed by 0 bases and V by 0 bases; bases with no gene match: 2. The length of the CDR3 is 16 residues. The germline V gene encodes CDR1 DFQATT and CDR2 SNEGSKA (reference sequence). The CDR3 DNA reads as TGCAGTGCTAGAGACCGGACTAGCGGGAGCTCCTACGAGCAGTACTTC. It specifies CSARDRTSGSSYEQYF.

This chain uses TRBV12-3 or TRBV12-4 with TRBJ2-1, with D hard to call. There are 12 residues in the CDR3. Trimming left V 0 bases short and J 13 bases short, with 10 bases between. CDR3 in DNA: TGTGCCAGCAGTTTAGCGCAGACCCCCCAGTTCTTC. Its protein is CASSLAQTPQFF.

This chain uses TRBV7-2 with TRBJ2-7; no clear D. There are 14 residues in the CDR3. V lost 5 bases and J 1 base, leaving 12 bases between the germline ends. Germline V CDR1 and CDR2: SGHTA, FQGNSA. CDR3 loop: CASSLTFKSYEQYF. CDR3 coding DNA: TGTGCCAGCAGCCTCACATTCAAATCCTACGAGCAGTACTTC. The full variable domain, rest sourced from reference TRBV7-2 and TRBJ2-7, is GAGVSQSPSNKVTEKGKDVELRCDPISGHTALYWYRQSLGQGLEFLIYFQGNSAPDKSGLPSDRFSAERTGGSVSTLTIQRTQQEDSAVYLCASSLTFKSYEQYFGPGTRLTVT.

The rearrangement joins TRBV29-1 to TRBJ2-1; 8 nucleotides line up with TRBD2. V gave up 8 bases and J gave up 4 bases; unmatched junction bases: 10. The germline V gene has CDR1 SQVTM and CDR2 ANQGSEA. This CDR3 has 14 amino acids. The CDR3 spells CSSKRENKYNEQFF. CDR3 sequence (DNA): TGCAGCTCGAAGCGGGAGAACAAGTACAATGAGCAGTTCTTC.

V usage is TRBV4-2 and J usage is TRBJ2-3; TRBD2 agrees at 10 bases. This CDR3 region has 18 residues. CDR1 is LGHNA, CDR2 YNFKEQ, per germline. V dropped 4 bases and J dropped 4; count of bases not matched to a gene: 14. The CDR3 DNA reads TGTGCCAGCAGCCCCAGAACTCAGACTAGCGGGCGCGCAGATACGCAGTATTTT. Amino acids: CASSPRTQTSGRADTQYF.

J is TRBJ1-2 and V is TRBV10-3; 10 bases are a match to TRBD1. The germline V gene encodes CDR1 ENHRY and CDR2 SYGVKD. V gave up 6 bases and J gave up 4 bases; unmatched junction bases: 8. This CDR3 spans 15 amino acids. CDR3 in DNA: TGTGCCATCAGCGGACAGGGGGACCTGGTCTATGGCTACACCTTC. It encodes CAISGQGDLVYGYTF.

The chain recombines TRBV7-3 with TRBJ1-1, with D uncertain. Trimming pared 4 bases from V and 3 bases from J, leaving 15 bases between. The CDR3 contains 15 residues. Per germline, CDR1 SGHTA and CDR2 FQGTGA. CDR3 nucleotides: TGTGCCAGCAGCTCGAGGTATGTCCAAGACACTGAAGCTTTCTTT. Translation gives CASSSRYVQDTEAFF.

A note on this clonotype: A much larger clone lies a single base off, so this may be a read error. V usage is TRBV7-3 and J usage is TRBJ2-1; 9 nucleotides line up with TRBD2. CDR3 length equals 16 residues. Germline-derived CDR1 and CDR2 are SGHTA and FQGTGA. V was pared by 5 bases and J by 13 bases, with 18 bases of the junction left unmatched. In DNA form, the CDR3 reads TGTGCCAGCAGCCCGACAGGGACTAGCTCACGAGAGACCCAGTTCTTC. Translation: CASSPTGTSSRETQFF.

V and J are TRBV6-2 or TRBV6-3 and TRBJ1-6; TRBD1 is a possible D gene (6 bases). Germline CDR1 reads MNHEY; CDR2 reads SVGEGT. V lost 5 bases and J 3 bases, leaving 8 bases between the germline ends. The CDR3 has 14 residues. In DNA, the CDR3 is TGTGCCAGCAGTACAGGGAGCTATAATTCACCCCTCCACTTT. This translates into CASSTGSYNSPLHF.

The V call is TRBV5-1, the J call TRBJ2-1, with D uncertain. Germline V lookup: CDR1 SGHRS, CDR2 YFSETQ. Trimming cost V 4 bases and J 9 bases, with 17 bases left between them. The CDR3 contains 14 residues. CDR3 nucleotide sequence: TGCGCCAGCAGCGCCGGAAGGTGGGAATTTGAGCAGTTCTTC. Its protein is CASSAGRWEFEQFF.

This clonotype was observed a handful of times. The chain is built from TRBV29-1 and TRBJ2-1, with D maybe TRBD2 (5 bases). Germline CDR1 reads SQVTM; CDR2 reads ANQGSEA. The V end was cut by 4 bases, the J end by 1 base, with 8 bases between. The CDR3 is 13 residues long. The CDR3 nucleotides are TGCAGCGTTGTACGGGGTTCCTACAATGAGCAGTTCTTC. It specifies CSVVRGSYNEQFF.

This clonotype was recorded a few times. This chain connects TRBV9 to TRBJ1-5; D gene unclear. CDR1 is SGDLS and CDR2 is YYNGEE in the germline V gene. Trimming stripped 4 bases from V and 4 bases from J, with 12 bases between. CDR3 length: 14 residues. The CDR3 coding sequence is TGTGCCAGCAGCCGGACGGGATTAAATCAGCCCCAGCATTTT. Translated: CASSRTGLNQPQHF.

The rearrangement joins TRBV20-1 to TRBJ1-1; the D gene is possibly TRBD1 (6 bases). Germline CDR1 DFQATT, CDR2 SNEGSKA (reference sequence). V was trimmed by 5 bases and J by 8 bases, leaving 18 bases between them. This CDR3 contains 13 residues. CDR3 loop: CSASAERGIEAFF. In DNA form, the CDR3 reads TGCAGTGCTTCGGCTGAGAGGGGGATCGAAGCTTTCTTT.

The chain carries TRBV12-3 or TRBV12-4 and TRBJ1-4; unclear D gene. V gave up 1 base and J gave up 8 bases, with 5 bases separating them. The CDR3 extends over 12 amino acids. CDR3 sequence: CASSLVREKLFF. The DNA for the CDR3 is TGTGCCAGCAGTTTAGTGCGGGAAAAACTGTTTTTT.